These T cell receptor beta chains were read from a single sample in a study of T cell repertoires in cytomegalovirus infection. No antigen is known for these receptors. MiXCR was run by TCRdb on the reads, yielding one entry per CDR3 protein. The sample shows a few hundred thousand distinct CDR3 sequences, about 29% of them seen only once. The specimen comprised cultured PBMCs, sampled from culture after CMV antigen stimulation. The source is a human donor in good health (CMV status not recorded). Some clones in this sample may be carry-over from other donors' samples. CDR3s include the opening cysteine and the closing phenylalanine or tryptophan. Each record gives: D gene, J gene, V gene, clone size, CDR3 DNA, CDR3 protein. A D gene is named only where the DNA matches it firmly. Clone size is not always given. Where it is, it says once, few, many or a class for expanded clones.

D: NA; J: TRBJ2-2; V: TRBV6-6; size: NA; DNA: TGTGCCAGCCAAGACAGGCCGAACACCGGGGAGCTGTTTTTT; CDR3: CASQDRPNTGELFF
D: NA; J: TRBJ2-2; V: TRBV12-3/TRBV12-4; size: few; DNA: TGTGCCAGCAGTTTGGGCAGACTCACCGGGGAGCTGTTTTTT; CDR3: CASSLGRLTGELFF
D: TRBD2; J: TRBJ2-7; V: TRBV20-1; size: few; DNA: TGCAGTGCGGAAAAAGGGACTAGCAGCCCAAAAAAGTACTTC; CDR3: CSAEKGTSSPKKYF
D: NA; J: TRBJ2-3; V: TRBV6-1; size: NA; DNA: TGTGCCAGCAGTAGCGGTTATACAGATACGCAGTATTTT; CDR3: CASSSGYTDTQYF
D: TRBD2; J: TRBJ2-1; V: TRBV7-2; size: many; DNA: TGTGCCAGCAGCCCAACCACTCTACTAGCGGGAGTTTTCTTC; CDR3: CASSPTTLLAGVFF
D: NA; J: TRBJ2-5; V: TRBV7-2; size: many; DNA: TGTGCCAGCACCCTCACGGCCGAGAGTCCCAAGACCCAGTACTTC; CDR3: CASTLTAESPKTQYF
D: NA; J: TRBJ1-1; V: TRBV6-5; size: few; DNA: TGTGCCAGCAGTTACTCGGGGCAGGGGTCTGAAGCTTTCTTT; CDR3: CASSYSGQGSEAFF
D: NA; J: TRBJ1-1; V: TRBV7-9; size: NA; DNA: TGTGCCAGCAGCTTTATCCGTGACATGAACACTGAAGCTTTCTTT; CDR3: CASSFIRDMNTEAFF
D: TRBD2; J: TRBJ2-2; V: TRBV10-3; size: NA; DNA: TGTGCTTCACGGTCCCTAGCGGGGCGCCCCGGGGAGCTGTTTTTT; CDR3: CASRSLAGRPGELFF
D: NA; J: TRBJ2-1; V: TRBV20-1; size: few; DNA: TGCAGTGCTAGAGCTTGGAACTCCTACAATGAGCAGTTCTTC; CDR3: CSARAWNSYNEQFF
D: NA; J: TRBJ2-5; V: TRBV10-2; size: NA; DNA: TGCGCCAGCAGTGAGCCTTCTCCGGGAAAAGAGACCCAGTACTTC; CDR3: CASSEPSPGKETQYF
D: NA; J: TRBJ2-1; V: TRBV29-1; size: NA; DNA: TGCAGCGTTGTATTTGGGGGCCACAATGAGCAGTTCTTC; CDR3: CSVVFGGHNEQFF
D: TRBD1; J: TRBJ1-2; V: TRBV6-5; size: NA; DNA: TGTGCCAGCAGTCCCGGGACAGGGAAAAACTATGGCTACACCTTC; CDR3: CASSPGTGKNYGYTF
D: NA; J: TRBJ1-6; V: TRBV12-3/TRBV12-4; size: NA; DNA: TGTGCCAGCAACCTAATGCGGGGTTATAATTCACCCCTCCACTTT; CDR3: CASNLMRGYNSPLHF
D: NA; J: TRBJ1-3; V: TRBV12-3/TRBV12-4; size: NA; DNA: TGTGCCAGCAGTCCCACTGACCTCGGAAACACCATATATTTT; CDR3: CASSPTDLGNTIYF